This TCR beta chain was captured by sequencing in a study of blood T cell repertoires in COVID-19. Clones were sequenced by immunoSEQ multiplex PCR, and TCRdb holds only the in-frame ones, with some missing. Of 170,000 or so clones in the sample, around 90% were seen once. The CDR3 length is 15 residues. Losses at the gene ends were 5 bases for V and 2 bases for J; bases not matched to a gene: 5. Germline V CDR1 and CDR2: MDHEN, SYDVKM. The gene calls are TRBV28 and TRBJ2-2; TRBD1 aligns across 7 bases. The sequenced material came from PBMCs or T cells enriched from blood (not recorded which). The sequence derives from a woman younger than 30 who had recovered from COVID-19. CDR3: CASSRGQTNTGELFF. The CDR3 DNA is TGTGCCAGCAGTCGGGGACAGACAAACACCGGGGAGCTGTTTTTT. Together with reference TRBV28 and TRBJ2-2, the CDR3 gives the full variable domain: DVKVTQSSRYLVKRTGEKVFLECVQDMDHENMFWYRQDPGLGLRLIYFSYDVKMKEKGDIPEGYSVSREKKERFSLILESASTNQTSMYLCASSRGQTNTGELFFGEGSRLTVL.